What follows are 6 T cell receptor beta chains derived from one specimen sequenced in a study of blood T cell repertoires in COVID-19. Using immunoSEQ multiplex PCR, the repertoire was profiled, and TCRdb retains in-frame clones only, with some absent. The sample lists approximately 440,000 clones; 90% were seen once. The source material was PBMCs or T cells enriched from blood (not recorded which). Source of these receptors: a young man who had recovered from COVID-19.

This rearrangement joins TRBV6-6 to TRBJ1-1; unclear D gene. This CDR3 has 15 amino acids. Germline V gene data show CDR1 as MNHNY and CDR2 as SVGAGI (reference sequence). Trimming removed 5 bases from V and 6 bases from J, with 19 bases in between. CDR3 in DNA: TGTGCCAGCAGTACCTTCGTAGTCCCCCGTCCTGAAGCTTTCTTT. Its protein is CASSTFVVPRPEAFF.

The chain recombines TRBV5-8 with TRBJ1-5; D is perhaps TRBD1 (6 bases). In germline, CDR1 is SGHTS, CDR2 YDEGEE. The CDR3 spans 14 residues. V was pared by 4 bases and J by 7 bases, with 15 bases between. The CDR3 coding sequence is TGTGCCAGCAGCGCACAGGGCCCGCACCAGCCCCAGCATTTT. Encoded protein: CASSAQGPHQPQHF.

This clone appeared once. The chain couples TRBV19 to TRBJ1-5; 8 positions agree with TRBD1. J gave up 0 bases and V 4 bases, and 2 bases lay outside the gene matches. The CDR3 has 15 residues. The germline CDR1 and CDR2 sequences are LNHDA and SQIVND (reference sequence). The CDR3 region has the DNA TGTGCCAGTAGTAGGACAGGGTATAGCAATCAGCCCCAGCATTTT. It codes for CASSRTGYSNQPQHF.

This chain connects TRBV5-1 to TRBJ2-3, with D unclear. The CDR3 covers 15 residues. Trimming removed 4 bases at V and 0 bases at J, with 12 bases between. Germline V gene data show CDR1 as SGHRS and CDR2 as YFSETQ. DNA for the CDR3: TGCGCCAGCAGCCCGACCCCTAGTAGCACAGATACGCAGTATTTT. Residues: CASSPTPSSTDTQYF.

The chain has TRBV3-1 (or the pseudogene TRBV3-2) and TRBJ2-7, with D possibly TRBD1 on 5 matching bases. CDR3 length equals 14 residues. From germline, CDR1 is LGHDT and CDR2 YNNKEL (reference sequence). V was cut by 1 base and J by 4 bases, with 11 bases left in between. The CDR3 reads CASSQGTRSYEQYF. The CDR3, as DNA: TGTGCCAGCAGCCAAGGGACAAGATCTTACGAGCAGTACTTC.

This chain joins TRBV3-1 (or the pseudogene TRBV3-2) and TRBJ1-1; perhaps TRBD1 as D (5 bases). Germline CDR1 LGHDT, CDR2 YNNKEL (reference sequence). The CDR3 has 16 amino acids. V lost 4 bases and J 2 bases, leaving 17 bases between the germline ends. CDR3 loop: CASSPTGRYRNTEAFF. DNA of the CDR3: TGTGCCAGCAGCCCAACAGGCCGATACCGAAACACTGAAGCTTTCTTT.